One and the same sample provided the 11 T cell receptor beta chains below, sequenced in a study of blood T cell repertoires in COVID-19. The data were produced by immunoSEQ multiplex PCR, yet TCRdb's version contains in-frame clones alone and is incomplete. The sample consists of approximately 120,000 clones, more than 85% of them appearing once. Sequencing was done on a sample of peripheral blood. The receptors were sampled from a man aged 50-59 years with COVID-19, enrolled during active disease.

The chain carries TRBV30 and TRBJ2-2, with a tentative D call TRBD1 (5 bases). V lost 6 bases and J 0 bases, leaving 11 bases between the germline ends. Germline loops: CDR1 GTSNPN, CDR2 SVGIG (reference sequence). This CDR3 has 14 residues. CDR3 bases: TGTGCCTGCCGGACATTTTCGAACACCGGGGAGCTGTTTTTT. Translation gives CACRTFSNTGELFF.

The chain recombines TRBV19 with TRBJ2-7, with 9 bases that match TRBD1. The germline V gene has CDR1 LNHDA and CDR2 SQIVND (reference sequence). The CDR3 spans 13 residues. After removal of 7 bases from V and 1 base from J, the junction contained 2 bases not matched to a gene. This CDR3 reads CASTGQGSYEQYF. CDR3 bases: TGTGCCAGTACGGGACAGGGTTCCTACGAGCAGTACTTC.

The rearrangement joins TRBV28 to TRBJ2-7; 8 positions agree with TRBD1. The ends lost 6 bases at V and 5 bases at J; junction bases unmatched: 9. The CDR3 covers 14 residues. CDR1 is MDHEN, CDR2 SYDVKM, per germline. The CDR3 loop reads CASSVTGAGDEQYV. The CDR3 nucleotides read TGTGCCAGCAGCGTGACAGGGGCCGGGGACGAGCAGTACGTC.

The chain couples TRBV6-5 to TRBJ2-5; 9 bases fit TRBD2. The V and J ends lost 6 bases and 4 bases, in that order; junction bases with no gene match: 3. The CDR3 loop spans 13 amino acids. Germline CDR1 reads MNHEY; CDR2 reads SVGAGI. The CDR3 DNA follows: TGTGCCAGCAGCGGTAGCGGGGGAGAGACCCAGTACTTC. Translated: CASSGSGGETQYF.

This chain connects TRBV19 to TRBJ2-1; 16 bases agree with TRBD2. V shed 3 bases, J shed 9 bases, and the junction held 11 bases outside the gene matches. The germline gives CDR1 LNHDA, CDR2 SQIVND (reference sequence). This CDR3 region has 18 residues. The CDR3 loop reads CASSMARGLAGGMSEQFF. CDR3 nucleotide sequence: TGTGCCAGTAGTATGGCCCGGGGACTAGCGGGAGGGATGAGTGAGCAGTTCTTC.

The rearrangement links TRBV7-3 to TRBJ1-1, with a weak D call TRBD1 (5 bases). The CDR3 spans 14 residues. V lost 5 bases and J lost 5, with 15 bases in between. Germline loops: CDR1 SGHTA, CDR2 FQGTGA. CDR3 sequence (DNA): TGTGCCAGCAGCCGGGGCGGGGAGAGTACTGAAGCTTTCTTT. As protein: CASSRGGESTEAFF.

The chain joins TRBV19 to TRBJ1-2, with TRBD1 as a possible D gene (5 bases). The V end lost 8 bases, the J end lost 0 bases, and 19 bases lay between the germline ends. The germline CDR1 and CDR2 sequences are LNHDA and SQIVND (reference sequence). The CDR3 sequence is 16 residues long. The CDR3 nucleotides read TGTGCCAGTCGAACTCTGCGGGGGGAATCTAACTATGGCTACACCTTC. This translates into CASRTLRGESNYGYTF.

The rearrangement uses TRBV6-5 and TRBJ1-5; TRBD1 agrees at 9 bases. Per germline, CDR1 MNHEY and CDR2 SVGAGI. This CDR3 comprises 13 residues. The V gene end was trimmed by 7 bases and the J gene end by 4 bases; junction bases not matched to a gene: 2. The CDR3 reads CASTGQGNQPQHF. Here the CDR3 DNA reads TGTGCCAGCACCGGACAGGGGAATCAGCCCCAGCATTTT.

The chain uses TRBV9 and TRBJ2-1, with 7 bases matching TRBD2. CDR3 length: 16 residues. The V gene end was trimmed by 0 bases and the J gene end by 5 bases; junction bases not matched to a gene: 8. Germline CDR1 reads SGDLS; CDR2 reads YYNGEE. DNA for the CDR3: TGTGCCAGCAGCGTAGGATCTAGCGGCCCCGACAATGAGCAGTTCTTC. It codes for CASSVGSSGPDNEQFF.

The V gene is TRBV3-1 (or the pseudogene TRBV3-2), the J gene TRBJ2-5; TRBD2 matches 7 bases. Trimming removed 1 base from V and 12 bases from J; junction bases left unmatched: 2. This CDR3 has 11 residues. The germline V gene encodes CDR1 LGHDT and CDR2 YNNKEL (reference sequence). The DNA of the CDR3 is TGTGCCAGCAGCCAAGGCGGGACTAAGTACTTC. Amino acids: CASSQGGTKYF.

This chain joins TRBV3-1 (or the pseudogene TRBV3-2) and TRBJ2-3; D is unclear. The CDR3 sequence is 14 residues long. Trimming pared 0 bases from V and 0 bases from J, leaving 4 bases between. CDR1 and CDR2 (germline): LGHDT, YNNKEL (reference sequence). Here the CDR3 DNA reads TGTGCCAGCAGCCAAGATTTAAGCACAGATACGCAGTATTTT. Encoded protein: CASSQDLSTDTQYF.